These 20 T cell receptor beta chains came from one sample sequenced in a study of monozygotic twins with inflammatory bowel disease. TCRdb reanalyzed the 5' RACE reads and collapses them to one entry per CDR3 protein, without DNA. Its clone listing holds 200,000 to 250,000 distinct CDR3 sequences. Sequenced input: blood. Source of these receptors: a human donor with ulcerative colitis or Crohn's disease, or a healthy co-twin of an affected twin (not recorded which).

The chain links TRBV10-3 to TRBJ1-5. Germline CDR1 and CDR2: ENHRY and SYGVKD. The CDR3 sequence is 14 residues long. This CDR3 is CAISESTSNQPQHF.

The chain carries TRBV6-5 and TRBJ1-5; TCRdb names TRBD1, which stays unverified in the absence of DNA. The CDR3 extends over 17 amino acids. Germline V gene lookup returns CDR1 MNHEY and CDR2 SVGAGI. CDR3 amino acids: CASSPSGQGYSNQPQHF.

The chain couples TRBV10-3 to TRBJ1-1; TCRdb's D call, TRBD1, is unchecked because there is no DNA. CDR1 and CDR2 (germline): ENHRY, SYGVKD. The CDR3 sequence is 14 residues long. CDR3 loop: CAIRGTGVNTEAFF.

The chain is built from TRBV20-1 and TRBJ2-1. The germline V gene has CDR1 DFQATT and CDR2 SNEGSKA (reference sequence). The CDR3 totals 11 residues. CDR3 region: CSAASYNEQFF.

This chain links TRBV6-5 with TRBJ2-7; TCRdb returns TRBD2, unconfirmable since there is no DNA. The CDR3 runs to 18 residues. Germline lookup yields CDR1 MNHEY and CDR2 SVGAGI. CDR3 in amino acids: CASSYSPLPSGRGYEQYF.

V gene TRBV7-3 combines with J gene TRBJ2-2; TCRdb outputs TRBD1, but without DNA this stays unchecked. There are 19 residues in the CDR3. Germline CDR1 reads SGHTA; CDR2 reads FQGTGA. Here the CDR3 reads CASSPRHRRLGVDTGELFF. Full variable domain (outside the CDR3, taken from reference TRBV7-3 and TRBJ2-2): GAGVSQTPSNKVTEKGKYVELRCDPISGHTALYWYRQSLGQGPEFLIYFQGTGAADDSGLPNDRFFAVRPEGSVSTLKIQRTERGDSAVYLCASSPRHRRLGVDTGELFFGEGSRLTVL.

The gene calls are TRBV27 and TRBJ2-3; TCRdb designates TRBD1, a call that cannot be tested without DNA. CDR3 size: 14 residues. Germline CDR1 is MNHEY and CDR2 is SMNVEV (reference sequence). This CDR3 is CASSSPPPVMTQYF.

CDR3 in amino acids: CASSLDSPEAFF. The chain joins TRBV7-9 to TRBJ1-1. Germline V CDR1 and CDR2: SEHNR, FQNEAQ (reference sequence). CDR3 length: 12 residues.

CDR3 sequence reads: CASSYSVPGGVSSYNEQFF. The V call is TRBV6-5, the J call TRBJ2-1; without DNA, the TCRdb call of TRBD1 cannot be checked. This CDR3 has 19 residues. Germline CDR1 reads MNHEY; CDR2 reads SVGAGI.

The V and J genes are TRBV3-1 and TRBJ1-1; TCRdb's D gene call, TRBD1, goes unchecked for lack of DNA. The length of the CDR3 is 13 residues. Germline lookup yields CDR1 LGHDT and CDR2 YNNKEL (reference sequence). The CDR3 loop reads CATGGQDSRGAFF.

The chain couples TRBV4-2 to TRBJ2-7. This CDR3 is built from 16 residues. Germline V lookup: CDR1 LGHNA, CDR2 YNFKEQ. CDR3 protein: CASSQIGSSRSYEQYF.

This chain uses TRBV5-4 with TRBJ1-3; the TRBD1 assignment by TCRdb is unverifiable without DNA. The CDR3 loop spans 16 amino acids. Per the germline V gene, CDR1 is SGHNT and CDR2 is YYREEE (reference sequence). This CDR3 is CASSFRTGGSGNTIYF. The whole variable domain, remainder taken from reference TRBV5-4 and TRBJ1-3, is ETGVTQSPTHLIKTRGQQVTLRCSSQSGHNTVSWYQQALGQGPQFIFQYYREEENGRGNFPPRFSGLQFPNYSSELNVNALELDDSALYLCASSFRTGGSGNTIYFGEGSWLTVV.

The rearrangement links TRBV20-1 to TRBJ2-5; checking the TCRdb D call of TRBD1 is not possible without DNA. This CDR3 has 14 amino acids. Germline values: CDR1 DFQATT, CDR2 SNEGSKA (reference sequence). CDR3 sequence reads: CSARGTGLQETQYF.

The chain has TRBV4-2 and TRBJ1-1; TCRdb names TRBD1, which stays unverified in the absence of DNA. The CDR3 totals 14 residues. Germline V gene sequence: CDR1 LGHNA, CDR2 YNFKEQ. The CDR3 is CASSQDGGPVEAFF.

This rearrangement joins TRBV12-3 or TRBV12-4 to TRBJ1-1; absent DNA, TCRdb's TRBD1 call cannot be checked. The CDR3 extends over 14 amino acids. The CDR3 here is CASRRTGGIAEAFF.

This chain links TRBV5-1 with TRBJ1-5; without DNA, the TCRdb call of TRBD1 cannot be checked. Germline CDR1 SGHRS, CDR2 YFSETQ. CDR3 length: 15 residues. The CDR3 spells CASSLTGESNQPQHF. The variable domain in full, with the rest retrieved from reference TRBV5-1 and TRBJ1-5, is KAGVTQTPRYLIKTRGQQVTLSCSPISGHRSVSWYQQTPGQGLQFLFEYFSETQRNKGNFPGRFSGRQFSNSRSEMNVSTLELGDSALYLCASSLTGESNQPQHFGDGTRLSIL.

CDR3 region: CASSISGSHGSFYNEQFF. The chain has TRBV19 and TRBJ2-1. Germline CDR1 is LNHDA and CDR2 is SQIVND (reference sequence). The CDR3 extends over 18 amino acids.

The chain combines TRBV7-2 with TRBJ2-3. The CDR3 is 14 residues long. The germline CDR1 and CDR2 sequences are SGHTA and FQGNSA. CDR3 sequence: CASSLSQGTDTQYF.

V usage is TRBV20-1 and J usage is TRBJ1-6; TCRdb designates TRBD1, a call that cannot be tested without DNA. From germline, CDR1 is DFQATT and CDR2 SNEGSKA (reference sequence). CDR3 length: 15 residues. The CDR3 loop is CSARDRGWYNSPLHF.

The CDR3 loop is CSATWDTHSNQPQHF. J is TRBJ1-5 and V is TRBV20-1; the TRBD1 assignment by TCRdb is unverifiable without DNA. The CDR3 covers 15 residues. Germline CDR1 reads DFQATT; CDR2 reads SNEGSKA (reference sequence).